This T cell receptor beta chain was recovered during a study of blood T cell repertoires in COVID-19. At the level of the study: Sites across the United States, Italy and Spain contributed samples from acute and convalescent COVID-19. T cells, B-cell-depleted T cells, or PBMCs provided the cDNA or gDNA that served as material.

Germline trimming cut 2 bases from V and 11 bases from J; bases unmatched to any gene: 15. The CDR3 spans 16 residues. The germline V gene has CDR1 LGHNA and CDR2 YSLEER. Authors' analysis steps: Reference gene primer amplification in the assay estimated nucleated cell counts. This table comes from immunoSEQ multiplex PCR, and its TCRdb copy is limited to in-frame clones, with some not included. The V and J calls and clone size are taken from that table; D and trimming were inferred from the DNA. In the table there are approximately 90,000 clones, 65% to 85% of which are singletons. This clonotype was sampled from a woman aged 80 or older with active or convalescent COVID-19. What was sequenced was peripheral blood. The rearrangement links TRBV4-3 to TRBJ1-1, with 9 bases that match TRBD1. The CDR3 DNA sequence: TGCGCCAGCAGCCAAACCGGGACAGGGATGGGGGCGGGGGCTTTCTTT. Translation gives CASSQTGTGMGAGAFF.